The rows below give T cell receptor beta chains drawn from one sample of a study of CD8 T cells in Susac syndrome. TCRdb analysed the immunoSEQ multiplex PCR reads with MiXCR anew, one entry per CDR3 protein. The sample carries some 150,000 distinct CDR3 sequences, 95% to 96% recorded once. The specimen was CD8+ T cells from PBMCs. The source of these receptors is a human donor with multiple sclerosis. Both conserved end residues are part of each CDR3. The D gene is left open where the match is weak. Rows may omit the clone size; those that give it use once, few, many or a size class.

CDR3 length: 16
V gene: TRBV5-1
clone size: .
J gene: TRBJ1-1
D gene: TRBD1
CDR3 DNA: TGCGCCAGCAGCTGGGTGGTCGGGACAGGGAACACTGAAGCTTTCTTT
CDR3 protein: CASSWVVGTGNTEAFF

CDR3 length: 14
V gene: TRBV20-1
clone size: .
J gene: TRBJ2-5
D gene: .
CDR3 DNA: TGCAGTGCGGAACGGGGGAACCTAGTGGAGACCCAGTACTTC
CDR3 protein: CSAERGNLVETQYF

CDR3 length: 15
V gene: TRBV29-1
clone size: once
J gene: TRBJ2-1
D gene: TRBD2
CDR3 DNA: TGCAGCGTTGATATCCAGCGGGGGCTATACAATGAGCAGTTCTTC
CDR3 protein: CSVDIQRGLYNEQFF

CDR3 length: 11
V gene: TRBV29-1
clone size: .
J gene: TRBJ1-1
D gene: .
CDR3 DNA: TGCAGTAATGTTCGGTACACTGAAGCTTTCTTT
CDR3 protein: CSNVRYTEAFF

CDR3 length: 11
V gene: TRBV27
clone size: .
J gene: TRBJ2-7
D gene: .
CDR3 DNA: TGTGCCAGCAGTCAGGGGTCCGAGCAGTACTTC
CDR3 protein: CASSQGSEQYF

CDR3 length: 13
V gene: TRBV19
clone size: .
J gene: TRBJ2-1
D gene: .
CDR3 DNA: TGTGCCAGTAGGTTCGCGCCAATCAATGAGCAGTTCTTC
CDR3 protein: CASRFAPINEQFF

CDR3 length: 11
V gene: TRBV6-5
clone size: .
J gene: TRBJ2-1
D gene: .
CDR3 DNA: TGTGCCAGCCAACGGGGTAATGAGCAGTTCTTC
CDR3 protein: CASQRGNEQFF

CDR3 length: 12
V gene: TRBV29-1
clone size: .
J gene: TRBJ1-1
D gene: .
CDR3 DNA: TGCAGCGTTACGTACTCGAACACTGAAGCTTTCTTT
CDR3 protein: CSVTYSNTEAFF

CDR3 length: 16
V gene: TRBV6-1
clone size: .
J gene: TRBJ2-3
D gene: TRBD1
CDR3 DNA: TGTGCCAGCAGGAGGGCCCCGGGACAGGGCAAAGATACGCAGTATTTT
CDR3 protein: CASRRAPGQGKDTQYF

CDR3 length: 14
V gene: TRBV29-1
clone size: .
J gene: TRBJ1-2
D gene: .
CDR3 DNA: TGCAGCGCAGCAGGGACTCGGCGCTTGGGGGGCTACACCTTC
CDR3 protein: CSAAGTRRLGGYTF

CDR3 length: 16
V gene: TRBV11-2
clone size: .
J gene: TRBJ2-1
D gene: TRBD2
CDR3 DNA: TGTGCCAGCAGCTTAGATGGGACTAGCGGGGGGAATGAGCAGTTCTTC
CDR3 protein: CASSLDGTSGGNEQFF

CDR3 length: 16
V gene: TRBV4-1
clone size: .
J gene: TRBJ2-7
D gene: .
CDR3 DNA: TGCGCCAGCAGCCAAGTAGTGGACGGCCCCTCCTACGAGCAGTACTTC
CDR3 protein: CASSQVVDGPSYEQYF

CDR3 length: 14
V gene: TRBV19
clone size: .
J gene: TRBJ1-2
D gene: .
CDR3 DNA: TGTGCCAGTACGATTGGATCCTCGTACTATGGCTACACCTTC
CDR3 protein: CASTIGSSYYGYTF

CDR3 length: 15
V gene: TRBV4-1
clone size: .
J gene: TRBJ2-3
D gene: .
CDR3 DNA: TGCGCCAGCGCGCGGCCAGGGTTGGAAGTAAATACGCAGTATTTT
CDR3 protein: CASARPGLEVNTQYF

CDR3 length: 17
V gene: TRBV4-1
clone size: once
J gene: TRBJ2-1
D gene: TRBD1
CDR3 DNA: TGCGCCAGCAGCCAAACAGTGACAGGGTTGGAAGTTAATGAGCAGTTCTTC
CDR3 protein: CASSQTVTGLEVNEQFF

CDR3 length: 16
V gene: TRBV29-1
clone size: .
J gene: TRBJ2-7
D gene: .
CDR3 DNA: TGCAGCGTCGAACGCCCCGGGTCACGGGCCTCCTACGAGCAGTACTTC
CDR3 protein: CSVERPGSRASYEQYF